A single sample is the source of the 31 T cell receptor beta chains below, sequenced in a study of T cell responses to AZD1222 COVID-19 vaccine. Only in-frame clones appear in the TCRdb table, and some are missing; sequencing was by immunoSEQ multiplex PCR. The data hold about 83,000 clones, with approximately 88% observed a single time. Specimen: peripheral blood, collected on day 0 of MenACWY control vaccination. The source of these receptors is an adult in good health.

The chain carries TRBV5-1 and TRBJ1-2; unclear D gene. V shed 0 bases and J shed 4 bases, with 10 bases lying between them. The CDR3 covers 14 residues. From germline, CDR1 is SGHRS and CDR2 YFSETQ. The CDR3 sequence is CASSLGRRTYGYTF. The CDR3 DNA reads TGCGCCAGCAGCTTGGGTCGACGGACCTATGGCTACACCTTC.

Written as DNA, the CDR3 is TGTGCCAGCATCAATGTAAAAGCGGGAGTAAGATACGAGCAGTACTTC. Encoded protein: CASINVKAGVRYEQYF. The chain has TRBV28 and TRBJ2-7; 8 nucleotides align to TRBD2. The ends lost 7 bases at V and 4 bases at J; junction bases unmatched: 15. The CDR3 has 16 amino acids. The germline gives CDR1 MDHEN, CDR2 SYDVKM.

This clone appeared once. This rearrangement joins TRBV27 to TRBJ1-5; 8 bases match TRBD1. V trimming: 3 bases; J trimming: 3 bases; junction bases outside the gene matches: 4. This CDR3 spans 15 amino acids. Germline-derived CDR1 and CDR2 are MNHEY and SMNVEV (reference sequence). The CDR3 is CASSFGTGNNQPQHF. In DNA, the CDR3 is TGTGCCAGCAGTTTCGGGACAGGTAACAATCAGCCCCAGCATTTT.

The rearrangement links TRBV27 to TRBJ1-2, with TRBD1 identical over 10 bases. Germline CDR1 and CDR2: MNHEY and SMNVEV (reference sequence). The junction had 1 base not matched to a gene; V was cut back by 4 bases and J by 2 bases. This CDR3 comprises 14 residues. CDR3 DNA sequence: TGTGCCAGCAGTTCGGGACAGGGGAACTATGGCTACACCTTC. This sequence encodes CASSSGQGNYGYTF.

The chain couples TRBV19 to TRBJ1-5; D uncertain. Germline loops: CDR1 LNHDA, CDR2 SQIVND (reference sequence). V was cut by 3 bases and J by 0 bases, with 6 bases left in between. The CDR3 length is 14 residues. Here the CDR3 reads CASSIPNSNQPQHF. The CDR3 DNA reads TGTGCCAGTAGTATTCCGAATAGCAATCAGCCCCAGCATTTT.

This clone was observed a handful of times. The V gene is TRBV5-1, the J gene TRBJ2-7; the match to TRBD1 covers 8 bases. The CDR3 runs to 14 residues. Trimming took 4 bases from V and 5 from J; bases not matched to a gene: 8. Germline CDR1 is SGHRS and CDR2 is YFSETQ. As DNA, the CDR3 is TGCGCCAGCAGCACACAGGGGGAATGGAACGAGCAGTACTTC. Translation gives CASSTQGEWNEQYF.

This clone was seen once. The chain recombines TRBV2 with TRBJ2-7, with 7 bases aligning to TRBD1. In germline, CDR1 is SNHLY, CDR2 FYNNEI. The J segment lost 0 bases and the V segment lost 4 bases, leaving 3 bases of the junction unmatched. CDR3 size: 14 residues. For the CDR3, the DNA is TGTGCCAGCAGTGTGGGGGACAGCTCCTACGAGCAGTACTTC. This sequence encodes CASSVGDSSYEQYF.

The V gene is TRBV28, the J gene TRBJ1-4, with TRBD1 matching 10 bases. CDR1 and CDR2 (germline): MDHEN, SYDVKM. The CDR3 contains 18 residues. With V trimmed by 6 bases and J by 0 bases, 10 bases remained unmatched. In nucleotides, the CDR3 is TGTGCCAGCAGCCCAACCGGGACAGGGGTTCCAACTAATGAAAAACTGTTTTTT. Translating it yields CASSPTGTGVPTNEKLFF.

This chain uses TRBV19 with TRBJ1-3, with D hard to call. CDR1 is LNHDA and CDR2 is SQIVND in the germline V gene (reference sequence). The CDR3 is 16 residues long. V was clipped by 7 bases and J by 4 bases, with 20 bases between them. CDR3 sequence: CASTRPSGESGNTIYF. The CDR3 nucleotides read TGTGCCAGTACCCGACCGAGCGGGGAGTCGGGAAACACCATATATTTT.

A word on this clone: One end of the junction varies from germline; a read error may be responsible. The V gene is TRBV9, the J gene TRBJ2-1; TRBD2 matches at 9 bases. This CDR3 spans 15 amino acids. Germline loops: CDR1 SGDLS, CDR2 YYNGEE. CDR3 protein: CASSVSGTSYDEQFF. CDR3 coding DNA: TGTGCCAGCAGCGTATCTGGGACTAGCTACGATGAGCAGTTCTTC.

The V call is TRBV6-2 or TRBV6-3, the J call TRBJ2-2; D is unclear. This CDR3 has 15 residues. CDR1 MNHEY and CDR2 SVGEGT come from the germline V gene. Trimming took 2 bases from V and 1 from J, leaving 8 bases between them. CDR3 sequence (DNA): TGTGCCAGCAGTTACATGACGGTGAACACCGGGGAGCTGTTTTTT. Protein: CASSYMTVNTGELFF.

The V and J genes are TRBV9 and TRBJ2-1; a possible D gene is TRBD2 (5 bases). Trimming removed 0 bases at V and 6 bases at J, with 16 bases between. From germline, CDR1 is SGDLS and CDR2 YYNGEE. The CDR3 covers 16 residues. DNA of the CDR3: TGTGCCAGCAGCGTAGGGATGGGGATAGCGCTCAATGAGCAGTTCTTC. Translating it yields CASSVGMGIALNEQFF.

Details on this clone: One end of the junction does not line up with germline, which may come from a read error. The chain combines TRBV6-1 with TRBJ1-3, with 12 nucleotides matching TRBD1. This CDR3 spans 17 amino acids. Germline V gene lookup returns CDR1 MNHNS and CDR2 SASEGT. CDR3 protein: CASSKAGTGGFGNTIYF. CDR3 coding DNA: TGTGCCAGCAGTAAAGCCGGGACAGGGGGCTTCGGAAACACCATATATTTT.

The chain has TRBV6-5 and TRBJ1-1; TRBD1 aligns across 8 bases. Trimming removed 2 bases from V and 8 bases from J; junction bases left unmatched: 10. Germline V lookup: CDR1 MNHEY, CDR2 SVGAGI. This CDR3 has 15 residues. The chain's CDR3 is CASSYTGGVKEEAFF. CDR3 coding DNA: TGTGCCAGCAGTTACACAGGGGGGGTAAAGGAGGAAGCTTTCTTT.

The V and J genes are TRBV20-1 and TRBJ1-1; D might be TRBD1 (6 bases). Germline CDR1 DFQATT, CDR2 SNEGSKA (reference sequence). V gave up 3 bases and J gave up 9 bases, with 11 bases separating them. This CDR3 spans 11 amino acids. This CDR3 reads CSASNGQQAFF. CDR3 nucleotides: TGCAGTGCTAGCAACGGACAGCAAGCTTTCTTT.

The CDR3, as DNA: TGTGCCAGCAGTGAACTAGCGGGAGGGCCAGATACGCAGTATTTT. This encodes CASSELAGGPDTQYF. The V and J genes are TRBV6-1 and TRBJ2-3; 12 bases align to TRBD2. Looked up from germline, CDR1 is MNHNS and CDR2 is SASEGT. CDR3 length: 15 residues. V dropped 2 bases and J dropped 4; count of bases not matched to a gene: 1.

This clone was observed once. The rearrangement joins TRBV4-3 to TRBJ1-3, with no clear D. The ends were cut back, 0 bases at V and 8 bases at J, with 17 bases in the middle. CDR1 is LGHNA, CDR2 YSLEER, per germline. The length of the CDR3 is 16 residues. The CDR3, as DNA: TGCGCCAGCAGCCAAGAGAGAGTGGAGGGTAGGGACACCATATATTTT. Amino acid sequence: CASSQERVEGRDTIYF.

The V gene is TRBV11-2, the J gene TRBJ2-5; no clear D. The CDR3 contains 11 residues. Trimming took 2 bases from V and 5 from J, leaving 3 bases between them. The germline gives CDR1 SGHAT, CDR2 FQNNGV. The CDR3 nucleotides are TGTGCCAGCAGCTTAATGGAGACCCAGTACTTC. Encoded protein: CASSLMETQYF.

This chain joins TRBV27 and TRBJ1-5; D may be TRBD1 (6 bases). This CDR3 is built from 12 residues. V was trimmed by 9 bases and J by 4 bases, leaving 10 bases between them. Germline assignment: CDR1 MNHEY and CDR2 SMNVEV (reference sequence). CDR3 in DNA: TGTGCCAGTACTCAGGGGAATCAGCCCCAGCATTTT. This translates into CASTQGNQPQHF.

The V and J genes are TRBV2 and TRBJ2-5, with D possibly matching TRBD2 (6 bases). Germline V gives CDR1 SNHLY, CDR2 FYNNEI. The CDR3 sequence is 13 residues long. Trimming stripped 1 base from V and 5 bases from J, with 8 bases between. The CDR3 here is CASSEGAGETQYF. CDR3 coding DNA: TGTGCCAGCAGTGAAGGGGCGGGGGAGACCCAGTACTTC.

The V gene is TRBV28, the J gene TRBJ2-7; a weak D match, TRBD2 (5 bases). In germline, CDR1 is MDHEN, CDR2 SYDVKM. V was pared by 1 base and J by 6 bases, with 7 bases between. This CDR3 is 12 amino acids long. CDR3 region: CASSLLGSEQYF. The CDR3 bases are TGTGCCAGCAGTTTATTAGGGAGCGAGCAGTACTTC.

V usage is TRBV6-5 and J usage is TRBJ1-5; 9 bases match TRBD1. CDR1 MNHEY and CDR2 SVGAGI come from the germline V gene. V lost 7 bases and J lost 5; bases outside the gene matches: 6. The CDR3 is made up of 14 amino acids. CDR3 coding DNA: TGTGCCAGCACCGGACAGGGGCGGCATCAGCCCCAGCATTTT. This translates into CASTGQGRHQPQHF.

The V call is TRBV15, the J call TRBJ1-4; the D is unclear. Germline-derived CDR1 and CDR2 are LNHNV and YYDKDF (reference sequence). The CDR3 runs to 18 residues. V lost 0 bases and J 0 bases, leaving 14 bases between the germline ends. CDR3: CATSRDLLTFATNEKLFF. DNA for the CDR3: TGTGCCACCAGCAGAGATCTTTTGACATTTGCAACTAATGAAAAACTGTTTTTT.

The chain links TRBV3-1 (or the pseudogene TRBV3-2) to TRBJ2-7, with D perhaps TRBD1 (5 bases). Germline-derived CDR1 and CDR2 are LGHDT and YNNKEL (reference sequence). Trimming cost V 3 bases and J 6 bases, with 12 bases left between them. This CDR3 comprises 13 residues. CDR3 amino acids: CASSQGWGSEQYF. DNA of the CDR3: TGTGCCAGCAGCCAGGGCTGGGGCTCCGAGCAGTACTTC.

The chain employs TRBV24-1 and TRBJ2-3; no clear D gene. Looked up from germline, CDR1 is KGHDR and CDR2 is SFDVKD. The CDR3 is 12 amino acids. The V end was cut by 6 bases, the J end by 6 bases, with 9 bases between. CDR3 DNA sequence: TGTGCCACCAGTTCTGTGGGGGATACGCAGTATTTT. It encodes CATSSVGDTQYF.

The chain has TRBV29-1 and TRBJ2-5; D possibly corresponds to TRBD2 (5 bases). Trimming took off 4 bases at V and 3 bases at J, with 15 bases between the two ends. The CDR3 has 14 residues. CDR1 SQVTM and CDR2 ANQGSEA come from the germline V gene. Here the CDR3 DNA reads TGCAGCGTTGCTAGCTCCCGACGGGAAGAGACCCAGTACTTC. Residues: CSVASSRREETQYF.

The chain recombines TRBV10-3 with TRBJ1-2; 7 nucleotides line up with TRBD1. The germline V gene has CDR1 ENHRY and CDR2 SYGVKD. J was trimmed by 5 bases and V by 7 bases; bases with no gene match: 13. The CDR3 covers 15 residues. The CDR3 sequence: CAITTGEGFEYGYTF. The CDR3 DNA reads TGTGCCATCACCACAGGGGAGGGATTCGAATATGGCTACACCTTC.

This sequence joins TRBV27 and TRBJ1-1; D possibly corresponds to TRBD1 (6 bases). This CDR3 contains 16 residues. The V end lost 0 bases, the J end lost 7 bases, and 18 bases lay between the germline ends. Germline lookup yields CDR1 MNHEY and CDR2 SMNVEV (reference sequence). CDR3 DNA: TGTGCCAGCAGTTTATCCCAGGCTAAGAGGGGGGTTGAAGCTTTCTTT. Amino acids: CASSLSQAKRGVEAFF.

The chain combines TRBV9 with TRBJ2-5; D is ambiguous. The CDR3 runs 16 residues. Germline-derived CDR1 and CDR2 are SGDLS and YYNGEE. V was pared by 0 bases and J by 0 bases, with 12 bases between. CDR3 coding DNA: TGTGCCAGCAGCGTAGAAGAATGGTCGCACCAAGAGACCCAGTACTTC. As protein: CASSVEEWSHQETQYF.

J is TRBJ2-7 and V is TRBV25-1; possible D gene TRBD1, 5 bases. The CDR3 is made up of 15 amino acids. V lost 6 bases and J 5 bases, leaving 20 bases between the germline ends. The V gene's germline CDR1 is MGHDK and CDR2 SYGVNS. This CDR3 is CASRGFGALRDEQYF. CDR3 sequence (DNA): TGTGCCAGCAGGGGTTTTGGGGCTCTTCGGGACGAGCAGTACTTC.

The CDR3 reads CASSHGQGSVDYGYTF. The CDR3 DNA reads as TGTGCCAGCTCTCATGGGCAGGGGTCAGTTGACTATGGCTACACCTTC. The chain joins TRBV18 to TRBJ1-2; D is possibly TRBD1 (6 bases). In germline, CDR1 is KGHSH, CDR2 LQKENI. CDR3 length: 16 residues. The V gene lost 6 bases and the J gene lost 3 bases, with 20 bases spanning the gap.